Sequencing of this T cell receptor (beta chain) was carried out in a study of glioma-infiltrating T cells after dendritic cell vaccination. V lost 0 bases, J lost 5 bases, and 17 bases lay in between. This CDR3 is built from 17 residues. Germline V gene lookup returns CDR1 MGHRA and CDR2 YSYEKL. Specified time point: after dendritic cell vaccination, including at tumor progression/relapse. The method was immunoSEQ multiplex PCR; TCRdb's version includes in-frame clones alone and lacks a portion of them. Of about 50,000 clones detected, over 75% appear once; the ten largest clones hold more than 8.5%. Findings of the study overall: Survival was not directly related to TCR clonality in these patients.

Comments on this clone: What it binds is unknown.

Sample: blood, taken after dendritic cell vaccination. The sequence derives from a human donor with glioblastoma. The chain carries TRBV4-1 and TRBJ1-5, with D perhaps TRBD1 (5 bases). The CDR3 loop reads CASSQEGGARGHQPQHF. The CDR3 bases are TGCGCCAGCAGCCAAGAGGGAGGGGCGCGGGGCCATCAGCCCCAGCATTTT.